This T cell receptor beta chain is drawn from a study of cytomegalovirus exposure and HLA in healthy donors. The PCR was carried out with 60 Vbeta primers and 13 Jbeta primers. In the authors' methods: Later work found tens of millions of unique TCR beta chains, with 9.5 million to 12 million shared. Assay used: immunoSEQ multiplex PCR; TCRdb lists only in-frame clones, some missing. V and J calls and clone size are copied from that table; D and trimming were computed from the DNA. The sample includes approximately 190,000 clones, around 90% of them seen just once. To note about this clone: What it recognizes is unknown.

Overall study findings and caveats: CMV serostatus was the sole immune exposure information available.

Everyone who donated was a healthy bone marrow donor. The CDR3 runs 13 residues. V lost 9 bases, J lost 1 base, and 9 bases lay in between. Germline loops: CDR1 LGHNT, CDR2 FRNRAP. The TCR sequence derives from a boy younger than 10 in good health and CMV-seronegative. The specimen sequenced was PBMCs. The J gene is TRBJ2-2, the V gene TRBV12-5; weak D call: TRBD1 (5 bases). The CDR3 protein is CASRVGNTGELFF. CDR3 in DNA: TGTGCTAGCAGGGTAGGGAACACCGGGGAGCTGTTTTTT. The full variable domain, its missing parts supplied by reference TRBV12-5 and TRBJ2-2, is DARVTQTPRHKVTEMGQEVTMRCQPILGHNTVFWYRQTMMQGLELLAYFRNRAPLDDSGMPKDRFSAEMPDATLATLKIQPSEPRDSAVYFCASRVGNTGELFFGEGSRLTVL.